Presented here are 29 T cell receptor beta chains from one specimen sequenced in a study of cytomegalovirus exposure and HLA in healthy donors. The PCR ran on 60 Vbeta and 13 Jbeta primers. The assay was immunoSEQ multiplex PCR, and TCRdb's table has in-frame clones only and misses some. Of roughly 43,000 clones listed, roughly 80% were seen once; the top ten hold approximately 1.4%. The sequenced sample consisted of PBMCs. Receptors were obtained from a man aged 25 to 40 in good health and CMV-seronegative.

The chain combines TRBV6-5 with TRBJ2-1; weak D call: TRBD2 (5 bases). The CDR3 has 15 residues. Germline-derived CDR1 and CDR2 are MNHEY and SVGAGI. The ends were cut back, 6 bases at V and 2 bases at J, with 14 bases in the middle. The CDR3 DNA is TGTGCCAGCAGCGGCTACCGGGAACCCTACAATGAGCAGTTCTTC. Translated, it gives CASSGYREPYNEQFF.

This chain connects TRBV28 to TRBJ1-2; D is unclear. Germline V gene lookup returns CDR1 MDHEN and CDR2 SYDVKM. The V end lost 5 bases, the J end lost 4 bases, and 8 bases lay between the germline ends. CDR3 length equals 12 residues. This chain's CDR3 is CASSRSSYGYTF. The CDR3 nucleotides are TGTGCCAGCAGTCGCTCGAGCTATGGCTACACCTTC.

The chain has TRBV18 and TRBJ1-4, with 7 bases that match TRBD1. The CDR3 sequence is 14 residues long. Germline values: CDR1 KGHSH, CDR2 LQKENI. Losses at the gene ends were 4 bases for V and 7 bases for J; bases not matched to a gene: 6. The CDR3 here is CASSQDRSVEKLFF. In nucleotides, the CDR3 is TGTGCCAGCTCACAGGACAGGTCGGTTGAAAAACTGTTTTTT.

The genes are TRBV5-5 and TRBJ2-7; D is perhaps TRBD2 (7 bases). The ends were cut back, 0 bases at V and 9 bases at J, with 16 bases in the middle. The CDR3 contains 14 residues. Germline V lookup: CDR1 SGHKS, CDR2 YYEKEE (reference sequence). DNA for the CDR3: TGTGCCAGCAGCTTGGAGGGGGGGCAATTGGGGCAGTACTTC. It translates to CASSLEGGQLGQYF.

This rearrangement joins TRBV5-1 to TRBJ2-2; 8 bases are a match to TRBD2. The CDR3 contains 15 residues. The J segment lost 5 bases and the V segment lost 2 bases, leaving 5 bases of the junction unmatched. CDR1 is SGHRS and CDR2 is YFSETQ in the germline V gene. The CDR3 DNA is TGCGCCAGCAGCTTCAGCGGGAGCGAGACCGGGGAGCTGTTTTTT. It specifies CASSFSGSETGELFF.

The chain carries TRBV11-2 and TRBJ1-2; 9 bases are a match to TRBD1. Germline-derived CDR1 and CDR2 are SGHAT and FQNNGV. With V trimmed by 1 base and J by 2 bases, 2 bases remained unmatched. The length of the CDR3 is 15 residues. The chain's CDR3 is CASSLGQGGNYGYTF. The CDR3 DNA reads as TGTGCCAGCAGCTTAGGACAGGGGGGGAACTATGGCTACACCTTC.

This rearrangement joins TRBV9 to TRBJ2-5, with 7 positions matching TRBD2. The V and J ends lost 0 bases and 7 bases, in that order; junction bases with no gene match: 9. The CDR3 length is 15 residues. Per germline, CDR1 SGDLS and CDR2 YYNGEE. The CDR3 loop reads CASSVAGSGEGTQYF. For the CDR3, the DNA is TGTGCCAGCAGCGTAGCGGGTAGTGGGGAGGGGACCCAGTACTTC.

This chain connects TRBV4-1 to TRBJ2-5; 7 bases agree with TRBD2. V was clipped by 0 bases and J by 2 bases; unmatched bases: 9. Germline V gene lookup returns CDR1 MGHRA and CDR2 YSYEKL. The CDR3 contains 17 residues. The CDR3 sequence is CASSQDSLAAKQETQYF. CDR3 bases: TGCGCCAGCAGCCAAGATAGTCTAGCGGCAAAACAAGAGACCCAGTACTTC.

The chain joins TRBV27 to TRBJ1-1; no firm D call. The CDR3 runs to 13 residues. The germline V gene encodes CDR1 MNHEY and CDR2 SMNVEV (reference sequence). Trimming shortened V by 5 bases and J by 2 bases, and 9 bases separated the two germline ends. CDR3 nucleotide sequence: TGTGCCAGCAGTATGAGGGAAAACACTGAAGCTTTCTTT. Its translation is CASSMRENTEAFF.

The chain joins TRBV27 to TRBJ2-5; D remains unclear. V was pared by 3 bases and J by 1 base, with 15 bases between. Germline CDR1 MNHEY, CDR2 SMNVEV (reference sequence). CDR3 length: 16 residues. The CDR3 DNA reads TGTGCCAGCAGTTTTGGTGGCGGCTCGTCCCAAGAGACCCAGTACTTC. Protein: CASSFGGGSSQETQYF.

The rearrangement uses TRBV7-2 and TRBJ1-3; weak D call: TRBD1 (5 bases). The CDR3 runs 15 residues. Germline assignment: CDR1 SGHTA and CDR2 FQGNSA. Trimming cost V 3 bases and J 0 bases, with 9 bases left between them. The CDR3 coding sequence is TGTGCCAGCAGCTTCGATGGGGCCTCTGGAAACACCATATATTTT. Translation: CASSFDGASGNTIYF.

The chain combines TRBV7-8 with TRBJ2-1; D possibly corresponds to TRBD2 (6 bases). V was trimmed by 3 bases and J by 3 bases, leaving 12 bases between them. Germline V gene lookup returns CDR1 SGHVS and CDR2 FQNEAQ. CDR3 size: 15 residues. The CDR3 reads CASSFTSTFYNEQFF. CDR3 DNA sequence: TGTGCCAGCAGCTTTACTAGCACGTTCTACAATGAGCAGTTCTTC.

This clone has only one observation. The J gene is TRBJ2-5, the V gene TRBV5-4; 8 bases fit TRBD2. The J call may be mistaken, given a closer DNA end match to TRBJ2-7. Germline V gene sequence: CDR1 SGHNT, CDR2 YYREEE (reference sequence). The CDR3 runs to 16 residues. CDR3 in amino acids: CASSFAGGASSYEQYF. The CDR3 nucleotides are TGTGCCAGCAGCTTTGCCGGGGGGGCAAGCTCCTACGAGCAGTACTTC.

The J gene is TRBJ2-1, the V gene TRBV25-1, with 8 bases lining up with TRBD2. V lost 8 bases and J lost 8; bases outside the gene matches: 14. The CDR3 is made up of 15 amino acids. The germline V gene has CDR1 MGHDK and CDR2 SYGVNS. The CDR3 nucleotides are TGTGCCAGCTCAACTAGCGGACCTGGGGTGGATGAGCAGTTCTTC. Protein: CASSTSGPGVDEQFF.

V gene TRBV10-3 combines with J gene TRBJ1-2; the match to TRBD1 covers 9 bases. Germline CDR1 reads ENHRY; CDR2 reads SYGVKD. The ends lost 3 bases at V and 6 bases at J; junction bases unmatched: 14. CDR3 length: 17 residues. The CDR3 region has the DNA TGTGCCATCAGTGACCAGGGACAGGGTAATCTGGAGGATGGCTACACCTTC. It translates to CAISDQGQGNLEDGYTF.

The chain employs TRBV7-9 and TRBJ1-2, with a tentative D call TRBD1 (5 bases). Germline CDR1 and CDR2: SEHNR and FQNEAQ (reference sequence). V was cut by 5 bases and J by 4 bases, with 17 bases left in between. This CDR3 has 15 amino acids. The CDR3 region is CASSLRATGGYGYTF. The CDR3 coding sequence is TGTGCCAGCAGCCTACGGGCCACGGGGGGCTATGGCTACACCTTC.

The chain recombines TRBV14 with TRBJ2-1, with D possibly matching TRBD2 (5 bases). V lost 4 bases and J lost 3, with 22 bases in between. CDR1 is SGHDN and CDR2 is FVKESK in the germline V gene. This CDR3 has 18 amino acids. The chain's CDR3 is CASSRRMFGVQRYNEQFF. CDR3 bases: TGTGCCAGCAGCCGACGAATGTTCGGGGTACAACGCTACAATGAGCAGTTCTTC. The variable domain in full, with the rest retrieved from reference TRBV14 and TRBJ2-1, is EAGVTQFPSHSVIEKGQTVTLRCDPISGHDNLYWYRRVMGKEIKFLLHFVKESKQDESGMPNNRFLAERTGGTYSTLKVQPAELEDSGVYFCASSRRMFGVQRYNEQFFGPGTRLTVL.

The gene calls are TRBV27 and TRBJ1-2; D call uncertain. V lost 3 bases, J lost 3 bases, and 11 bases lay in between. Germline V gene lookup returns CDR1 MNHEY and CDR2 SMNVEV (reference sequence). CDR3 size: 14 residues. As DNA, the CDR3 is TGTGCCAGCAGTTTTTTTCCCCGGGACTATGGCTACACCTTC. It codes for CASSFFPRDYGYTF.

On this clone: The junction departs from the called germline gene at one end, perhaps through a read error. This chain's CDR3 is CANSLVQSTDTQYF. Here the CDR3 DNA reads TGCGCCAACAGCTTGGTGCAGAGCACAGATACGCAGTATTTT. The rearrangement joins TRBV5-1 to TRBJ2-3, with unresolved D. Germline V gives CDR1 SGHRS, CDR2 YFSETQ. This CDR3 contains 14 residues.

This clone came up once. The V and J genes are TRBV18 and TRBJ1-2; a weak D match, TRBD1 (5 bases). The germline gives CDR1 KGHSH, CDR2 LQKENI. V was pared by 2 bases and J by 10 bases, with 17 bases between. The CDR3 is made up of 14 amino acids. The DNA for the CDR3 is TGTGCCAGCTCACCAGCCGACAGCCCGGTCGACTACACCTTC. Translating gives CASSPADSPVDYTF.

The chain uses TRBV7-2 and TRBJ2-7; no definite D call. Germline V gene sequence: CDR1 SGHTA, CDR2 FQGNSA. V gave up 1 base and J gave up 6 bases, with 7 bases separating them. The CDR3 spans 12 residues. The CDR3 coding sequence is TGTGCCAGCAGCTTAGGACTTTTCGAGCAGTACTTC. It specifies CASSLGLFEQYF.

The chain employs TRBV15 and TRBJ2-1; D gene unclear. Trimming took 3 bases from V and 4 from J, leaving 13 bases between them. This CDR3 comprises 15 residues. Germline V gives CDR1 LNHNV, CDR2 YYDKDF (reference sequence). As DNA, the CDR3 is TGTGCCACCAGCAGCCCCGCGACTTATTACAATGAGCAGTTCTTC. Translation: CATSSPATYYNEQFF.

This clone was counted a few times. V usage is TRBV7-6 and J usage is TRBJ2-7; D is perhaps TRBD2 (6 bases). CDR3 size: 14 residues. CDR1 SGHVS and CDR2 FNYEAQ come from the germline V gene. The V end lost 3 bases, the J end lost 0 bases, and 9 bases lay between the germline ends. The CDR3 DNA sequence: TGTGCCAGCAGCTTCGGCGGGACCTCCTACGAGCAGTACTTC. This encodes CASSFGGTSYEQYF.

The V call is TRBV4-3, the J call TRBJ2-7; TRBD2 matches 9 bases. V was pared by 1 base and J by 4 bases, with 5 bases of the junction left unmatched. Germline V gene lookup returns CDR1 LGHNA and CDR2 YSLEER. This CDR3 comprises 15 residues. CDR3: CASSQVAGAGYEQYF. Written as DNA, the CDR3 is TGCGCCAGCAGCCAAGTAGCGGGAGCGGGATACGAGCAGTACTTC.

This clone was detected once. The CDR3 protein is CASSTQGGSNQPQHF. CDR3 sequence (DNA): TGTGCCAGCAGCACCCAAGGGGGCAGCAATCAGCCCCAGCATTTT. The rearrangement joins TRBV7-2 to TRBJ1-5; 7 bases agree with TRBD1. V lost 5 bases, J lost 1 base, and 5 bases stayed unmatched. CDR1 is SGHTA and CDR2 is FQGNSA in the germline V gene. The CDR3 loop spans 15 amino acids.

The chain employs TRBV5-3 and TRBJ1-1, with 8 positions matching TRBD1. TRBV5-3 is known as an ORF, though its function is uncertain. The V and J ends lost 0 bases and 6 bases, in that order; junction bases with no gene match: 7. The CDR3 spans 15 residues. CDR3 loop: CARSLVTGVEAEAFF. The DNA for the CDR3 is TGTGCCAGAAGCTTGGTGACAGGGGTAGAAGCTGAAGCTTTCTTT.

This chain uses TRBV11-2 with TRBJ2-3; D uncertain. Germline CDR1 and CDR2: SGHAT and FQNNGV. This CDR3 spans 17 amino acids. V shed 0 bases and J shed 1 base, with 14 bases lying between them. In nucleotides, the CDR3 is TGTGCCAGCAGCTTAGATGAGGCGGCCCTTGGCACAGATACGCAGTATTTT. Amino acid sequence: CASSLDEAALGTDTQYF.

This clone was observed once. The chain couples TRBV2 to TRBJ2-3; D uncertain. Per germline, CDR1 SNHLY and CDR2 FYNNEI. The CDR3 spans 11 residues. The V end lost 4 bases, the J end lost 6 bases, and 5 bases lay between the germline ends. The CDR3 loop reads CASSVQDTQYF. The CDR3 bases are TGTGCCAGCAGTGTACAGGATACGCAGTATTTT.

This clone was detected only a few times. The chain carries TRBV15 and TRBJ2-3; 9 bases align to TRBD2. This CDR3 region has 18 residues. The germline gives CDR1 LNHNV, CDR2 YYDKDF (reference sequence). The J segment lost 6 bases and the V segment lost 1 base, leaving 14 bases of the junction unmatched. In DNA form, the CDR3 reads TGTGCCACCAGCAGAGGCGGGTCGGCGGGAGGGGTTTTGGATACGCAGTATTTT. Amino acids: CATSRGGSAGGVLDTQYF. The full variable domain, rest sourced from reference TRBV15 and TRBJ2-3, is DAMVIQNPRYQVTQFGKPVTLSCSQTLNHNVMYWYQQKSSQAPKLLFHYYDKDFNNEADTPDNFQSRRPNTSFCFLDIRSPGLGDTAMYLCATSRGGSAGGVLDTQYFGPGTRLTVL.